This T cell receptor (beta chain) was profiled in a study of OX40 agonist ivuxolimab in advanced cancers. Overall study context: Clinicians treated patients with ivuxolimab, an agonistic anti-OX40 (CD134) antibody. Dose-escalation subjects each had hepatocellular carcinoma, melanoma, renal cell or head and neck cancer. Partial responses were achieved by three patients, one with hepatocellular carcinoma and two with cutaneous melanoma.

V shed 5 bases, J shed 7 bases, and the junction held 12 bases outside the gene matches. Germline CDR1 is SGHTA and CDR2 is FQGNSA. The CDR3 is made up of 17 amino acids. Measured with immunoSEQ multiplex PCR; TCRdb has only the in-frame clones, and not every one. The table lists 80,000 to 100,000 clones, 87% of them singletons. Study-wide findings and caveats: Blood T cells, both CD4+ and CD8+, expanded clonally by week 6 at 0.1 to 3.0 mg/kg.

With regard to this clone: The antigen remains undetermined.

The chain combines TRBV7-2 with TRBJ1-6; 9 bases fit TRBD1. The TCR sequence derives from an adult with an advanced solid tumor such as melanoma, head and neck, liver or kidney cancer. Sequenced here: CD4+ or CD8+ T cells sorted from blood, sampled in a trial of the OX40 agonist ivuxolimab. CDR3 amino acids: CASSGTGFGPSNSPLHF. The CDR3 DNA reads as TGTGCCAGCAGCGGGACAGGGTTCGGGCCTAGCAATTCACCCCTCCACTTT. The full variable domain, in which reference TRBV7-2 and TRBJ1-6 provide the parts outside the CDR3, is GAGVSQSPSNKVTEKGKDVELRCDPISGHTALYWYRQSLGQGLEFLIYFQGNSAPDKSGLPSDRFSAERTGGSVSTLTIQRTQQEDSAVYLCASSGTGFGPSNSPLHFGNGTRLTVT.